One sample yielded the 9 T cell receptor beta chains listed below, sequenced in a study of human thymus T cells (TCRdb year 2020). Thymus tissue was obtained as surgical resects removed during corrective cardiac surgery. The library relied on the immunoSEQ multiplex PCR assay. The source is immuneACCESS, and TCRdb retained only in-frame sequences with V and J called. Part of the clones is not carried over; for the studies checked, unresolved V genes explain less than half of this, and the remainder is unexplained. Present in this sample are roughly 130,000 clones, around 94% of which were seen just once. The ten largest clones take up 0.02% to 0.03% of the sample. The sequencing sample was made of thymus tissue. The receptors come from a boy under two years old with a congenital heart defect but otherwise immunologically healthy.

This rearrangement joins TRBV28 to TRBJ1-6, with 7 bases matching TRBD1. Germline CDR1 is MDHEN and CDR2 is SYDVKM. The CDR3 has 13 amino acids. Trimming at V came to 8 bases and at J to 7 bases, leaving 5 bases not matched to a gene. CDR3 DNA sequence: TGTGCCAGCTACCAGGGGGGCAATTCACCCCTCCACTTT. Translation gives CASYQGGNSPLHF.

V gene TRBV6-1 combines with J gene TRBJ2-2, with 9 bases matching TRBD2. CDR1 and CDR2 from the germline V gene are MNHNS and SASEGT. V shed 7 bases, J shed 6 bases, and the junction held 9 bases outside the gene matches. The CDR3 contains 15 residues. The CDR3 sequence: CASKTGGGASGELFF. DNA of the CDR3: TGTGCCAGCAAAACAGGCGGGGGGGCCTCCGGGGAGCTGTTTTTT.

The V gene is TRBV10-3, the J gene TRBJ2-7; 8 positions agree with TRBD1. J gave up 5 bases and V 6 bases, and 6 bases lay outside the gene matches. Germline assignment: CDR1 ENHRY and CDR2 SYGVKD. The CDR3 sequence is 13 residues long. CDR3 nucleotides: TGTGCCATCAGGGCAGACAGGGGCCACGAGCAGTACTTC. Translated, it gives CAIRADRGHEQYF.

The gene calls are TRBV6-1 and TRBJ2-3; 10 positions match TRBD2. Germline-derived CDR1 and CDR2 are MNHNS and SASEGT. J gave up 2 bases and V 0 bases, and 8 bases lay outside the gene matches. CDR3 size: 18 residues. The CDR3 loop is CASSEAITSGVYTDTQYF. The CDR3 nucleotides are TGTGCCAGCAGTGAAGCGATCACTAGCGGGGTTTACACAGATACGCAGTATTTT.

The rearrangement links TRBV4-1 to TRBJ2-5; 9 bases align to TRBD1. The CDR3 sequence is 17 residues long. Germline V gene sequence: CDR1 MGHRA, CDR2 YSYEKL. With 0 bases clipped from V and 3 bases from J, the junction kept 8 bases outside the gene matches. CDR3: CASSQDQNRGREETQYF. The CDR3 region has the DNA TGCGCCAGCAGCCAAGATCAGAACAGGGGGCGGGAAGAGACCCAGTACTTC.

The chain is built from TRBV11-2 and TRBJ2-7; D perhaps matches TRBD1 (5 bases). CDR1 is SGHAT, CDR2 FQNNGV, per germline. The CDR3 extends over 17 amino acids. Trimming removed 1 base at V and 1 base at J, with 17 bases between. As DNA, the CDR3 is TGTGCCAGCAGCTTAGCCCGCGACGCAAGGGGTTCCTACGAGCAGTACTTC. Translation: CASSLARDARGSYEQYF.

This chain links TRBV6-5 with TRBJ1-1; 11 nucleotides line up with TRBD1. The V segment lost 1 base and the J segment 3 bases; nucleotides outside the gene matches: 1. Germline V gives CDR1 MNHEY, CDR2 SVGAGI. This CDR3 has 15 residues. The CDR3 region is CASSYWGQGDTEAFF. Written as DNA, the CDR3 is TGTGCCAGCAGTTACTGGGGACAGGGGGACACTGAAGCTTTCTTT.

The CDR3 DNA reads as TGTGCCTGGAGTGGGACAGGGCTTTCCGGGGAGCTGTTTTTT. It specifies CAWSGTGLSGELFF. The chain uses TRBV30 and TRBJ2-2, with TRBD1 matching 8 bases. Per germline, CDR1 GTSNPN and CDR2 SVGIG (reference sequence). V lost 1 base to trimming and J lost 6 bases; unmatched junction nucleotides: 4. The CDR3 extends over 14 amino acids.

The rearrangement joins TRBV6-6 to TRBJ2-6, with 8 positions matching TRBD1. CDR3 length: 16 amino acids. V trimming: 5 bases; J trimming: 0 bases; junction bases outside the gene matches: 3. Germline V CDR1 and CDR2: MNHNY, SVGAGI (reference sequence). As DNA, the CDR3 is TGTGCCAGCAGTCGGGACAGGAGCTCTGGGGCCAACGTCCTGACTTTC. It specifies CASSRDRSSGANVLTF.